This entry describes one T cell receptor (beta chain). Germline V gene sequence: CDR1 LGHNA, CDR2 YSLEER. V lost 0 bases and J lost 9, with 15 bases in between. The CDR3 length is 16 residues. Those who participated ranged in age from 18 to 89 years and resided in 20 to 25 US areas. Here immunoSEQ multiplex PCR was the method, and the copy in TCRdb shows in-frame clones only, minus some. The table has some 220,000 clones, 70% to 90% seen once. The data belong to a study of blood T cell repertoires in COVID-19. The clonotype was recovered from a woman aged 40 to 49 with acute COVID-19. The gene calls are TRBV4-3 and TRBJ1-6; tentatively, D is TRBD1 (5 bases). The sample consisted of PBMCs or T cells enriched from blood (not recorded which). The CDR3 coding sequence is TGCGCCAGCAGCCAAGACACCGGGACTTGGGCTTCACCCCTCCACTTT. It codes for CASSQDTGTWASPLHF.